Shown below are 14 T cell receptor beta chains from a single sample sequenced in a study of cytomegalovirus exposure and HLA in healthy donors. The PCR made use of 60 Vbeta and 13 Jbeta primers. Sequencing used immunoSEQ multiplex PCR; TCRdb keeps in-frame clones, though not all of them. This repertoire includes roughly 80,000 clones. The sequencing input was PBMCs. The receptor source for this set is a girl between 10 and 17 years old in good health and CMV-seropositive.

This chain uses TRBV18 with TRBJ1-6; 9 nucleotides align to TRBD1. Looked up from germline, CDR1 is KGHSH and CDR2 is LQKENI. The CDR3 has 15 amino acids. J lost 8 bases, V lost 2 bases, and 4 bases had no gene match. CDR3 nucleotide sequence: TGTGCCAGCTCACCAGGACAGGGGAGGGATTCACCCCTCCACTTT. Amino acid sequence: CASSPGQGRDSPLHF.

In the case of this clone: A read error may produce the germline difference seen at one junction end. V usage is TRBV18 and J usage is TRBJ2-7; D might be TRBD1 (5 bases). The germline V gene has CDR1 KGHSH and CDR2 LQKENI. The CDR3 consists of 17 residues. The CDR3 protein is CASSPNSLRMGLYEQCF. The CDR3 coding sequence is TGTGCCAGCTCACCTAACTCTCTCCGGATGGGGCTATACGAGCAGTGCTTC. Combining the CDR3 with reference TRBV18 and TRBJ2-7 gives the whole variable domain NAGVMQNPRHLVRRRGQEARLRCSPMKGHSHVYWYRQLPEEGLKFMVYLQKENIIDESGMPKERFSAEFPKEGPSILRIQQVVRGDSAAYFCASSPNSLRMGLYEQCFGPGTRLTVT.

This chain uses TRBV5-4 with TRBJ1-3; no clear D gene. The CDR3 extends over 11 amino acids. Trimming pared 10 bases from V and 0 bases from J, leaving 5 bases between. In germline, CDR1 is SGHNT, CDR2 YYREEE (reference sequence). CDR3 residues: CAGHSGNTIYF. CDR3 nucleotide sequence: TGTGCCGGGCACTCTGGAAACACCATATATTTT.

In DNA form, the CDR3 reads TGTGCCAGTAGCCCCCGGACTCGATCTAGCACAGATACGCAGTATTTT. Translated, it gives CASSPRTRSSTDTQYF. The chain links TRBV19 to TRBJ2-3, with D perhaps TRBD2 (5 bases). Trimming removed 6 bases from V and 0 bases from J, with 16 bases in between. The CDR3 length is 16 residues. The germline V gene encodes CDR1 LNHDA and CDR2 SQIVND (reference sequence).

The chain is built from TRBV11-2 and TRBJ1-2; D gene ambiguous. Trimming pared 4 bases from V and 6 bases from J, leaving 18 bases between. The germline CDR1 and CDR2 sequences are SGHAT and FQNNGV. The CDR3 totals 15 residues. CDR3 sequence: CASSSQSRGNNGYTF. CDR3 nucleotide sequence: TGTGCCAGCAGCTCCCAAAGCCGGGGAAATAATGGCTACACCTTC.

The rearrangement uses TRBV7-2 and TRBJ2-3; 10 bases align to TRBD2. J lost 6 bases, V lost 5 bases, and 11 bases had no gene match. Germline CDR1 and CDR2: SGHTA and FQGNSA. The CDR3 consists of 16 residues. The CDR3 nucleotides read TGTGCCAGCAGCCTGCTTAGCGGGGGGTCCCCGGATACGCAGTATTTT. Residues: CASSLLSGGSPDTQYF.

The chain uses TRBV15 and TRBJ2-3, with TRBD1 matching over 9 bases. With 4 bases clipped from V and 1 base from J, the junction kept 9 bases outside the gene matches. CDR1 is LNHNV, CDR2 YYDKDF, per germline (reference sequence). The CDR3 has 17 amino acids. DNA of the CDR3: TGTGCCACCAGCACAAAGACAGGGGGAAGGGGCACAGATACGCAGTATTTT. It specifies CATSTKTGGRGTDTQYF. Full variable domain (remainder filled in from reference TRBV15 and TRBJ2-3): DAMVIQNPRYQVTQFGKPVTLSCSQTLNHNVMYWYQQKSSQAPKLLFHYYDKDFNNEADTPDNFQSRRPNTSFCFLDIRSPGLGDTAMYLCATSTKTGGRGTDTQYFGPGTRLTVL.

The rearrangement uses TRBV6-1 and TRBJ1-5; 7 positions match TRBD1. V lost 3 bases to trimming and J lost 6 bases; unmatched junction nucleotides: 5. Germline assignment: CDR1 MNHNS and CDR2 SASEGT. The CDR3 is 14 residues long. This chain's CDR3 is CASSDRQGSQPQHF. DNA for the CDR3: TGTGCCAGCAGTGACCGACAGGGTTCTCAGCCCCAGCATTTT.

The CDR3 DNA reads as TGTGCCAGAAGCTCAGAAGGGGCAGGGGGCGCTCGTATCGAGAACACTGAAGCTTTCTTT. It translates to CARSSEGAGGARIENTEAFF. The chain has TRBV5-3 and TRBJ1-1; 8 bases are a match to TRBD1. TRBV5-3 is an ORF for which the function is uncertain. V dropped 3 bases and J dropped 1; count of bases not matched to a gene: 20. The length of the CDR3 is 20 residues.

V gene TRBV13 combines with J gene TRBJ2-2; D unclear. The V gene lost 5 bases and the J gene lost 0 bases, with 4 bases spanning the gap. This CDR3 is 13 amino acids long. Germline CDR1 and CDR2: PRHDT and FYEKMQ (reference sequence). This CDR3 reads CASSPTNTGELFF. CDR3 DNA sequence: TGTGCCAGCAGCCCCACGAACACCGGGGAGCTGTTTTTT.

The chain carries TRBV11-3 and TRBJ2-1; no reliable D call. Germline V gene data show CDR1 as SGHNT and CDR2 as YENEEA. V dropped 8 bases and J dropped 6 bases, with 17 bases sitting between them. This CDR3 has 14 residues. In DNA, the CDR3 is TGTGCCAGCGGAGACTCTCCGAACACCAATGAGCAGTTCTTC. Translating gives CASGDSPNTNEQFF.

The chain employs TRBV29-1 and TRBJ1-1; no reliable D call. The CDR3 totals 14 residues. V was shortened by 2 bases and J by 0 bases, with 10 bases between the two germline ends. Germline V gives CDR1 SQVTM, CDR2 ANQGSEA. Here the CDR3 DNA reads TGCAGCGTTGAAAGCGAGACCATGAACACTGAAGCTTTCTTT. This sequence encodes CSVESETMNTEAFF.

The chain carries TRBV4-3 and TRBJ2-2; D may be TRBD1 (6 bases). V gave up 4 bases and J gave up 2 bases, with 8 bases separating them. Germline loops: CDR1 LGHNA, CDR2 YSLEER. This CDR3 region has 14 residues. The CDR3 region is CASSPGDNTGELFF. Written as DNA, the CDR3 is TGCGCCAGCAGCCCAGGGGATAACACCGGGGAGCTGTTTTTT.

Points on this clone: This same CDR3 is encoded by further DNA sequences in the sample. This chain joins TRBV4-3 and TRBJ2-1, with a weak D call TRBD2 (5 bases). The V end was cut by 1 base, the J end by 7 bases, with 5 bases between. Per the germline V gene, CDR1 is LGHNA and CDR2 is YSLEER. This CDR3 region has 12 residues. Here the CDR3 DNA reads TGCGCCAGCAGCCAAGGCGGGAATGAGCAGTTCTTC. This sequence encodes CASSQGGNEQFF.